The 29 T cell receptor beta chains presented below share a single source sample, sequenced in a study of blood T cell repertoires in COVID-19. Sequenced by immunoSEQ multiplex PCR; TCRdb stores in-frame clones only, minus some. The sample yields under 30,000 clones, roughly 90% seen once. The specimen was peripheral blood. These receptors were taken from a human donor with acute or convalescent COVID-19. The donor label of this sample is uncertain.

DNA for the CDR3: TGTGCCAGCTCACCAGGAGGGGACAATCAGCCCCAGCATTTT. Translation gives CASSPGGDNQPQHF. The chain recombines TRBV18 with TRBJ1-5; a possible D gene is TRBD1 (5 bases). From germline, CDR1 is KGHSH and CDR2 LQKENI. This CDR3 is built from 14 residues. Trimming pared 2 bases from V and 3 bases from J, leaving 8 bases between.

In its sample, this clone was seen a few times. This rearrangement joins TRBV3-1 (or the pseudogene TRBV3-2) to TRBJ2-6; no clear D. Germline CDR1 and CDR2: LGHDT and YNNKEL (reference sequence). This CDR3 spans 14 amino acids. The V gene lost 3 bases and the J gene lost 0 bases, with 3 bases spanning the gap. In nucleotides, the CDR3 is TGTGCCAGCAGCCACCTCTCTGGGGCCAACGTCCTGACTTTC. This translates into CASSHLSGANVLTF.

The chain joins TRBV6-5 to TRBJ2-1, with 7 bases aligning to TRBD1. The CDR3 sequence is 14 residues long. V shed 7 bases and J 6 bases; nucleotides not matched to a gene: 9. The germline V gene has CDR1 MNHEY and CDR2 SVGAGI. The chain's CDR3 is CASTEEGAPNEQFF. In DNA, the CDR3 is TGTGCCAGCACCGAAGAGGGGGCGCCCAATGAGCAGTTCTTC.

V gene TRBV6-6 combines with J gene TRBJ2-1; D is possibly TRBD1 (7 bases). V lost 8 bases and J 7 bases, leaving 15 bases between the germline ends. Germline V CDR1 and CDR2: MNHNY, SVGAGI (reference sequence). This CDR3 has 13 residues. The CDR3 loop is CASQGGPRNEQFF. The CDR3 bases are TGTGCCAGCCAGGGGGGCCCAAGGAATGAGCAGTTCTTC.

CDR3 region: CASSLGDWSSYNEQFF. The CDR3 nucleotides read TGCGCCAGCAGCTTGGGTGACTGGAGCTCCTACAATGAGCAGTTCTTC. The chain couples TRBV5-1 to TRBJ2-1; D is uncertain. CDR1 is SGHRS and CDR2 is YFSETQ in the germline V gene. The CDR3 sequence is 16 residues long. V was trimmed by 0 bases and J by 0 bases, leaving 10 bases between them.

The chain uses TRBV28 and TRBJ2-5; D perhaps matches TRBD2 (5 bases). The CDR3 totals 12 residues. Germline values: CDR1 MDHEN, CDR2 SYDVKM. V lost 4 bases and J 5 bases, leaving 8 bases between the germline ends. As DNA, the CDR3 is TGTGCCAGCAGTTCCGGACTGGAGACCCAGTACTTC. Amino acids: CASSSGLETQYF.

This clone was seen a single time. The CDR3 region has the DNA TGTGCCAGCAGTCGGACAGTCTCCTACGAGCAGTACTTC. This codes for CASSRTVSYEQYF. The rearrangement joins TRBV6-5 to TRBJ2-7; tentatively, D is TRBD1 (6 bases). V was pared by 5 bases and J by 0 bases, with 8 bases between. The CDR3 runs to 13 residues. CDR1 and CDR2 (germline): MNHEY, SVGAGI.

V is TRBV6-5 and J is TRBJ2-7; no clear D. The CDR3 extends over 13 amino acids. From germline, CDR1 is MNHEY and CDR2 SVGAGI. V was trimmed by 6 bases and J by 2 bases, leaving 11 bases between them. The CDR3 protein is CASSSSGTYEQYF. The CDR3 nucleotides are TGTGCCAGCAGCTCCTCAGGAACCTACGAGCAGTACTTC.

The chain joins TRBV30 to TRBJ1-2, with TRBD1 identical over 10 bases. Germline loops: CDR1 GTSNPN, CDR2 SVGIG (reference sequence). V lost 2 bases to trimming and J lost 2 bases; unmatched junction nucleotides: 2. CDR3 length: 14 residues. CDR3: CAWSSDRGNYGYTF. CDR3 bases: TGTGCCTGGAGTTCGGACAGGGGGAACTATGGCTACACCTTC.

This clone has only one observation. The CDR3 DNA sequence: TGTGCCAGCAGCTTAGAATTGGGGACAGGGATGAGCACCGGGGAGCTGTTTTTT. Amino acid sequence: CASSLELGTGMSTGELFF. V usage is TRBV7-9 and J usage is TRBJ2-2, with 9 bases matching TRBD1. CDR3 length: 18 residues. The junction had 10 bases not matched to a gene; V was cut back by 1 base and J by 4 bases. Germline V lookup: CDR1 SEHNR, CDR2 FQNEAQ (reference sequence).

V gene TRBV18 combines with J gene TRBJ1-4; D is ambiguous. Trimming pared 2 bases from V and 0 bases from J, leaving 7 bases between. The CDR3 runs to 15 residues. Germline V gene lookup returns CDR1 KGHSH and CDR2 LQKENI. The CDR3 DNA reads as TGTGCCAGCTCACCAGGACTCGCAACTAATGAAAAACTGTTTTTT. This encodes CASSPGLATNEKLFF.

The chain's CDR3 is CASSSRRTARYEQYF. For the CDR3, the DNA is TGTGCCAGCAGCTCCCGGAGGACGGCCCGCTACGAGCAGTACTTC. This chain uses TRBV7-2 with TRBJ2-7; D may be TRBD2 (5 bases). Germline assignment: CDR1 SGHTA and CDR2 FQGNSA. This CDR3 has 15 residues. V lost 4 bases to trimming and J lost 3 bases, with 16 bases between them.

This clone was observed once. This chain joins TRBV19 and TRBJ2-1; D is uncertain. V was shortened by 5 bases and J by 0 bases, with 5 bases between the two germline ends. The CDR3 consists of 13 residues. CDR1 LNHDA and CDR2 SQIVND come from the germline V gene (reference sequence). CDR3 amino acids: CASSWSSYNEQFF. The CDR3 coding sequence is TGTGCCAGTAGTTGGAGCTCCTACAATGAGCAGTTCTTC. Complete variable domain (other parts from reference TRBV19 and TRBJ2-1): DGGITQSPKYLFRKEGQNVTLSCEQNLNHDAMYWYRQDPGQGLRLIYYSQIVNDFQKGDIAEGYSVSREKKESFPLTVTSAQKNPTAFYLCASSWSSYNEQFFGPGTRLTVL.

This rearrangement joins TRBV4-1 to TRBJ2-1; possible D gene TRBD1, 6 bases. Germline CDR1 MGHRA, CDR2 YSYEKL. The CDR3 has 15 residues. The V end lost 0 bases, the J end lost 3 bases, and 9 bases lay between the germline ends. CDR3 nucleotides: TGCGCCAGCAGCCAAGAAGGACAGAGCTACAATGAGCAGTTCTTC. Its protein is CASSQEGQSYNEQFF.

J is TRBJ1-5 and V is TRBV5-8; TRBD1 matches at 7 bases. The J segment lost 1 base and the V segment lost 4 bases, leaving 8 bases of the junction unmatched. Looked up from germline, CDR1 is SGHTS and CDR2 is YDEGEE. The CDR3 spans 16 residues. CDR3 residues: CASSVQGGWSNQPQHF. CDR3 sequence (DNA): TGTGCCAGCAGCGTCCAGGGGGGTTGGAGCAATCAGCCCCAGCATTTT.

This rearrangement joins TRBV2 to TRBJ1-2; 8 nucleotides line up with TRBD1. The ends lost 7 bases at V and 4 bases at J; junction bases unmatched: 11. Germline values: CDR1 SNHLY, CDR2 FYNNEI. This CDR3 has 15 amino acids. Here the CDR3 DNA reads TGTGCCAGCATCCCTACCCTGGACAGGGCCTATGGCTACACCTTC. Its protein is CASIPTLDRAYGYTF.

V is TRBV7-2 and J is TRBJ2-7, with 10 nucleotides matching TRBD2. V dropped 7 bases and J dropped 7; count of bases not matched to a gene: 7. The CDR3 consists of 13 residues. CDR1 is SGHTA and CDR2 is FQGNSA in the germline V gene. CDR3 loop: CASKVAGGREQYF. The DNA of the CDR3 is TGTGCCAGCAAGGTAGCGGGAGGACGGGAGCAGTACTTC.

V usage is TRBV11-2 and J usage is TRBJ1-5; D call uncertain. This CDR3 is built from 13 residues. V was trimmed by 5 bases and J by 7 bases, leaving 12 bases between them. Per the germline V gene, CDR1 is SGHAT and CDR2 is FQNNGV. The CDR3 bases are TGTGCCAGCAGCCTCGGAGACCGCCAGCCCCAGCATTTT. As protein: CASSLGDRQPQHF.

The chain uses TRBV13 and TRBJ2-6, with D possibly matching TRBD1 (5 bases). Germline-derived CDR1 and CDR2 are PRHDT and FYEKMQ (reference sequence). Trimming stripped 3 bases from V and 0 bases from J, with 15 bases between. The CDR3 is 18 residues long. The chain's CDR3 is CASSFLTDKHSGANVLTF. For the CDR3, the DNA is TGTGCCAGCAGCTTCCTGACAGACAAACACTCTGGGGCCAACGTCCTGACTTTC.

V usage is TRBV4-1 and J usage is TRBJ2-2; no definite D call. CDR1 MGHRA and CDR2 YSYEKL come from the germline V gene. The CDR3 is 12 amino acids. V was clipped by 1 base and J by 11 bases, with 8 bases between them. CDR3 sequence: CASSQGLGELFF. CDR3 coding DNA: TGCGCCAGCAGCCAAGGGCTAGGAGAGCTGTTTTTT.

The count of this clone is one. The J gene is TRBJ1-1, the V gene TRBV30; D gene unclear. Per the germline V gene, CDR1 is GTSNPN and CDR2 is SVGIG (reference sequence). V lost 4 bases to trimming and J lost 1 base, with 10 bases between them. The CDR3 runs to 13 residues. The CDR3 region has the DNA TGTGCCTGGATTATTAGACAGAACACTGAAGCTTTCTTT. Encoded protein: CAWIIRQNTEAFF.

CDR3 residues: CASSSIGAAHVLGTTF. Written as DNA, the CDR3 is TGTGCCAGCAGCTCGATAGGCGCAGCGCACGTTCTGGGTACCACCTTC. The rearrangement uses TRBV7-9 and TRBJ1-2; D unresolved. The CDR3 consists of 16 residues. Germline V gene lookup returns CDR1 SEHNR and CDR2 FQNEAQ (reference sequence). V was pared by 4 bases and J by 13 bases, with 28 bases between.

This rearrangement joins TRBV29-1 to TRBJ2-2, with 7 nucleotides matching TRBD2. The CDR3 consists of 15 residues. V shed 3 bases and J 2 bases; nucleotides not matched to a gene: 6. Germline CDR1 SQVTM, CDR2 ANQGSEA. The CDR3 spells CSVEGRGENTGELFF. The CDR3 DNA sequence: TGCAGCGTTGAGGGGAGGGGCGAAAACACCGGGGAGCTGTTTTTT.

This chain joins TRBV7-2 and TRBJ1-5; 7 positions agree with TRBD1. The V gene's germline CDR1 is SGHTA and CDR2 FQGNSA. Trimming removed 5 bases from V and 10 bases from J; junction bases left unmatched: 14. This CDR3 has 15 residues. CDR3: CASSDSGRGPIPQHF. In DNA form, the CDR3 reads TGTGCCAGCAGCGATAGCGGTAGGGGGCCAATCCCCCAGCATTTT. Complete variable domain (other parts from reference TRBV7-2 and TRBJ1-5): GAGVSQSPSNKVTEKGKDVELRCDPISGHTALYWYRQSLGQGLEFLIYFQGNSAPDKSGLPSDRFSAERTGGSVSTLTIQRTQQEDSAVYLCASSDSGRGPIPQHFGDGTRLSIL.

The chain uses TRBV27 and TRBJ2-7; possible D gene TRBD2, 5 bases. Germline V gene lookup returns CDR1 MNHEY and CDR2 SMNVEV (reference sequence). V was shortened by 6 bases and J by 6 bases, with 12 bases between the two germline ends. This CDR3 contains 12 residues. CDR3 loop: CASRTGRGEQYF. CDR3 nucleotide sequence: TGTGCCAGCAGGACTGGTCGGGGCGAGCAGTACTTC.

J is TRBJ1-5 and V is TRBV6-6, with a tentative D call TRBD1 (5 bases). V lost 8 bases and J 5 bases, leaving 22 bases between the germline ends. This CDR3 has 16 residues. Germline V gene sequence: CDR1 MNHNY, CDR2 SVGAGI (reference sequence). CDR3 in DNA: TGTGCCAGCTTGTCCGGGACTCTTCAAGGGGATCAGCCCCAGCATTTT. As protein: CASLSGTLQGDQPQHF.

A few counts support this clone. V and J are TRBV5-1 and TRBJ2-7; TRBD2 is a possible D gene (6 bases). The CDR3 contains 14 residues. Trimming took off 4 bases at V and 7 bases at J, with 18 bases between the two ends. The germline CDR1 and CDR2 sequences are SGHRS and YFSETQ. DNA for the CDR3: TGCGCCAGCAGCCGCCTAGGAGGGCGCGGGGAGCAGTACTTC. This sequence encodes CASSRLGGRGEQYF.

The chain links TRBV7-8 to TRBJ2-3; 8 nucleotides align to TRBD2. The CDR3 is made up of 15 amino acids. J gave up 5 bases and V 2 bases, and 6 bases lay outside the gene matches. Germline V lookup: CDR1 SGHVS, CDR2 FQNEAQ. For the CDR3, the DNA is TGTGCCAGCAGCTTACTCGGGGGGGCCGGAGATACGCAGTATTTT. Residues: CASSLLGGAGDTQYF. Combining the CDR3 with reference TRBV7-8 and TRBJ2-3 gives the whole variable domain GAGVSQSPRYKVAKRGQDVALRCDPISGHVSLFWYQQALGQGPEFLTYFQNEAQLDKSGLPSDRFFAERPEGSVSTLKIQRTQQEDSAVYLCASSLLGGAGDTQYFGPGTRLTVL.

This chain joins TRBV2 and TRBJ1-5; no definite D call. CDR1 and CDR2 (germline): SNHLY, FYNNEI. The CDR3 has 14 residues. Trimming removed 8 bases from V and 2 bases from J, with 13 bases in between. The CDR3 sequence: CASRQSGGNQPQHF. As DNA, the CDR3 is TGTGCCAGCCGGCAGTCCGGGGGCAATCAGCCCCAGCATTTT.